One sample yielded the 18 T cell receptor beta chains listed below, sequenced in a study of blood T cell repertoires in COVID-19. The protocol was immunoSEQ multiplex PCR, while the TCRdb copy is restricted to in-frame clones and leaves out a portion. The sample has about 57,000 clones, about 80% seen once. Input material: peripheral blood. These TCRs come from a human donor in a cohort sampled during active COVID-19.

The CDR3 spells CASSLQRGGSYGYTF. The CDR3 bases are TGTGCCAGCAGTTTACAGAGGGGAGGAAGCTATGGCTACACCTTC. This sequence joins TRBV28 and TRBJ1-2, with D perhaps TRBD1 (5 bases). The length of the CDR3 is 15 residues. Per germline, CDR1 MDHEN and CDR2 SYDVKM. Trimming left V 2 bases short and J 4 bases short, with 14 bases between.

The V call is TRBV24-1, the J call TRBJ2-1; TRBD2 agrees at 7 bases. Unmatched junction bases numbered 7, after V lost 1 base and J lost 8 bases. The CDR3 runs 15 residues. The germline V gene encodes CDR1 KGHDR and CDR2 SFDVKD. The CDR3 region has the DNA TGTGCCACCAGTGATTTAGGGGCGGGAGTGGATGAGCAGTTCTTC. Its translation: CATSDLGAGVDEQFF.

The V and J genes are TRBV2 and TRBJ2-5; D unresolved. With 4 bases removed from V and 4 bases from J, the gap between germline ends came to 7 bases. Germline CDR1 reads SNHLY; CDR2 reads FYNNEI. This CDR3 is 12 amino acids long. CDR3 sequence: CASSVYRETQYF. The CDR3 bases are TGTGCCAGCAGTGTATACAGAGAGACCCAGTACTTC.

This rearrangement joins TRBV6-2 or TRBV6-3 to TRBJ2-2; 9 positions match TRBD2. The CDR3 has 15 amino acids. V shed 2 bases and J 7 bases; nucleotides not matched to a gene: 5. CDR1 and CDR2 (germline): MNHEY, SVGEGT. The CDR3 loop reads CASSYPGTSYGELFF. The DNA for the CDR3 is TGTGCCAGCAGTTACCCGGGGACTAGCTACGGGGAGCTGTTTTTT.

This clone was counted once. The chain links TRBV14 to TRBJ1-1, with unresolved D. Germline-derived CDR1 and CDR2 are SGHDN and FVKESK. The V and J ends lost 4 bases and 2 bases respectively, with 11 bases between them. This CDR3 has 14 amino acids. In nucleotides, the CDR3 is TGTGCCAGCAGCCCCCGGGGAAGTAACACTGAAGCTTTCTTT. The encoded protein is CASSPRGSNTEAFF. Based on the CDR3 plus reference TRBV14 and TRBJ1-1, the full variable domain is EAGVTQFPSHSVIEKGQTVTLRCDPISGHDNLYWYRRVMGKEIKFLLHFVKESKQDESGMPNNRFLAERTGGTYSTLKVQPAELEDSGVYFCASSPRGSNTEAFFGQGTRLTVV.

The chain combines TRBV2 with TRBJ2-2; D is possibly TRBD2 (5 bases). The CDR3 length is 15 residues. CDR1 and CDR2 from the germline V gene are SNHLY and FYNNEI. Trimming cost V 2 bases and J 7 bases, with 14 bases left between them. CDR3 region: CASSEILVSIGELFF. CDR3 in DNA: TGTGCCAGCAGTGAAATACTAGTGTCAATCGGGGAGCTGTTTTTT.

The chain links TRBV15 to TRBJ2-1; 12 bases match TRBD2. Trimming took 4 bases from V and 3 from J; bases not matched to a gene: 16. Germline values: CDR1 LNHNV, CDR2 YYDKDF (reference sequence). This CDR3 comprises 20 residues. The CDR3 is CATSIPPGTSGLPGYNEQFF. CDR3 DNA sequence: TGTGCCACCAGCATCCCCCCCGGGACTAGCGGGCTACCGGGCTACAATGAGCAGTTCTTC.

This chain connects TRBV30 to TRBJ2-5; TRBD2 matches 7 bases. CDR3 length: 15 residues. Germline V gene lookup returns CDR1 GTSNPN and CDR2 SVGIG (reference sequence). V lost 0 bases, J lost 5 bases, and 9 bases stayed unmatched. The CDR3 loop is CAWSVSGLAVETQYF. In nucleotides, the CDR3 is TGTGCCTGGAGTGTATCGGGGCTAGCGGTTGAGACCCAGTACTTC.

The chain has TRBV30 and TRBJ2-7; possible D gene TRBD1, 5 bases. Germline CDR1 is GTSNPN and CDR2 is SVGIG (reference sequence). Trimming left V 1 base short and J 5 bases short, with 12 bases between. The CDR3 covers 13 residues. The chain's CDR3 is CAWSGQPRHEQYF. CDR3 coding DNA: TGTGCCTGGAGTGGACAGCCTCGGCACGAGCAGTACTTC.

The rearrangement joins TRBV7-9 to TRBJ1-3; D unresolved. CDR1 SEHNR and CDR2 FQNEAQ come from the germline V gene (reference sequence). Trimming shortened V by 0 bases and J by 6 bases, and 3 bases separated the two germline ends. This CDR3 contains 12 residues. The CDR3 bases are TGTGCCAGCAGCTTAGCCCAAAACACCATATATTTT. Amino acids: CASSLAQNTIYF.

V is TRBV5-1 and J is TRBJ2-7; TRBD2 matches at 14 bases. V dropped 4 bases and J dropped 3; count of bases not matched to a gene: 12. The germline CDR1 and CDR2 sequences are SGHRS and YFSETQ. The CDR3 is 18 residues long. The DNA for the CDR3 is TGCGCCAGCAGCCCCCCGGGACTAGCGGGAGAGGCGGGCTACGAGCAGTACTTC. This gives the protein CASSPPGLAGEAGYEQYF. Drawing the rest from reference TRBV5-1 and TRBJ2-7, the complete variable domain is KAGVTQTPRYLIKTRGQQVTLSCSPISGHRSVSWYQQTPGQGLQFLFEYFSETQRNKGNFPGRFSGRQFSNSRSEMNVSTLELGDSALYLCASSPPGLAGEAGYEQYFGPGTRLTVT.

Only one count was recorded for this clone. The chain links TRBV15 to TRBJ2-2, with D perhaps TRBD2 (6 bases). Germline values: CDR1 LNHNV, CDR2 YYDKDF (reference sequence). Trimming took 0 bases from V and 13 from J, leaving 12 bases between them. The CDR3 is 13 amino acids. CDR3 region: CATSRDYRGGLFF. The CDR3 DNA reads as TGTGCCACCAGCAGAGATTATAGGGGAGGGCTGTTTTTT.

This chain links TRBV9 with TRBJ2-5; TRBD2 might be the D (5 bases). Germline loops: CDR1 SGDLS, CDR2 YYNGEE. Deletions cut 4 bases from V and 1 base from J, with 17 bases between. The CDR3 length is 16 residues. The CDR3 nucleotides are TGTGCCAGCAGCCCCCGTTCGCGGGCCGTCCAAGAGACCCAGTACTTC. Translated, it gives CASSPRSRAVQETQYF.

This clone was recorded at least ten times. The chain recombines TRBV27 with TRBJ1-2; 8 bases align to TRBD1. V trimming: 3 bases; J trimming: 9 bases; junction bases outside the gene matches: 6. The germline gives CDR1 MNHEY, CDR2 SMNVEV (reference sequence). CDR3 length: 13 residues. The CDR3 bases are TGTGCCAGCAGTTTGGCAGGGGGCGCGAGCTACACCTTC. It yields the protein CASSLAGGASYTF.

The chain is built from TRBV27 and TRBJ1-5; the D is unclear. Germline V gene sequence: CDR1 MNHEY, CDR2 SMNVEV (reference sequence). With 3 bases removed from V and 4 bases from J, the gap between germline ends came to 4 bases. This CDR3 has 12 amino acids. The CDR3 DNA sequence: TGTGCCAGCAGTTTCGGGAATCAGCCCCAGCATTTT. Its translation is CASSFGNQPQHF.

The chain recombines TRBV12-3 or TRBV12-4 with TRBJ1-1; unclear D gene. The length of the CDR3 is 13 residues. V was cut by 3 bases and J by 1 base, with 6 bases left in between. The CDR3 protein is CASSFAENTEAFF. The CDR3 DNA is TGTGCCAGCAGTTTTGCAGAGAACACTGAAGCTTTCTTT.

This clone occurred once. This chain connects TRBV12-5 to TRBJ2-7; weak D call: TRBD2 (6 bases). Trimming cost V 6 bases and J 5 bases, with 11 bases left between them. The CDR3 contains 12 residues. Per the germline V gene, CDR1 is LGHNT and CDR2 is FRNRAP. CDR3 bases: TGTGCTAGTGGGGGAGGTAAACACGAGCAGTACTTC. Residues: CASGGGKHEQYF. The complete variable domain, with remaining parts taken from reference TRBV12-5 and TRBJ2-7, reads DARVTQTPRHKVTEMGQEVTMRCQPILGHNTVFWYRQTMMQGLELLAYFRNRAPLDDSGMPKDRFSAEMPDATLATLKIQPSEPRDSAVYFCASGGGKHEQYFGPGTRLTVT.

The chain is built from TRBV5-1 and TRBJ2-7; TRBD1 matches at 11 bases. Germline V gene sequence: CDR1 SGHRS, CDR2 YFSETQ. The CDR3 length is 15 residues. V dropped 0 bases and J dropped 4; count of bases not matched to a gene: 3. The CDR3 here is CASSLGTGGWYEQYF. The CDR3, as DNA: TGCGCCAGCAGCTTGGGGACAGGGGGCTGGTACGAGCAGTACTTC.